The 30 T cell receptor beta chains listed next were all sequenced from one sample in a study of post-analysis software for immune sequencing data. Findings and limits, study-wide: The study found TRBV5-6, TRBV5-1 and TRBV20-1 among five TRBV segments more frequent in patients than controls.

Incorporated into the TCR beta cDNA libraries were unique molecular identifiers, which served to reduce PCR and sequencing biases. TCRdb itself ran the PCR reads through MiXCR, one entry per CDR3 protein. The sample lists roughly 570,000 distinct CDR3 sequences, roughly 34% seen once, with about 5.6% in the top ten. These receptors' targets are unknown. Sequencing was performed on blood. The receptors were sampled from a girl aged 2 to 17 with multiple sclerosis.

The chain links TRBV20-1 to TRBJ1-5, with D possibly being TRBD1 (6 bases). Germline loops: CDR1 DFQATT, CDR2 SNEGSKA (reference sequence). V shed 5 bases and J shed 3 bases, with 11 bases lying between them. CDR3 length: 13 amino acids. The CDR3 here is CSAPDRYNQPQHF. The DNA of the CDR3 is TGCAGTGCTCCAGACAGGTACAATCAGCCCCAGCATTTT.

This clonotype has a count of ten or more. The CDR3 sequence: CASSEIGAVETQYF. In DNA form, the CDR3 reads TGTGCCAGCAGTGAGATCGGGGCCGTCGAGACCCAGTACTTC. This rearrangement joins TRBV6-1 to TRBJ2-5, with D perhaps given as TRBD1 or TRBD2 (5 bases each). The CDR3 loop spans 14 amino acids. From germline, CDR1 is MNHNS and CDR2 SASEGT. Trimming removed 3 bases at V and 5 bases at J, with 13 bases between.

This sequence joins TRBV20-1 and TRBJ1-4; a possible D gene is TRBD1 (5 bases). Trimming cost V 1 base and J 4 bases, with 13 bases left between them. The CDR3 loop spans 15 amino acids. CDR1 and CDR2 from the germline V gene are DFQATT and SNEGSKA (reference sequence). CDR3 nucleotides: TGCAGTGCTAGAGTCTCCGGGACGATTAATGAAAAACTGTTTTTT. This codes for CSARVSGTINEKLFF.

This clonotype came up a few times. The rearrangement links TRBV28 to TRBJ1-2; D ambiguous. Looked up from germline, CDR1 is MDHEN and CDR2 is SYDVKM. The length of the CDR3 is 16 residues. The germline V and J ends were trimmed by 5 bases and 4 bases, with 20 bases remaining between them. The DNA for the CDR3 is TGTGCCAGCAGTCCACTAACTCCCCTGGCAGGCTATGGCTACACCTTC. As protein: CASSPLTPLAGYGYTF.

This clonotype has more than one count but fewer than ten. This chain links TRBV10-3 with TRBJ1-2, with 7 nucleotides matching TRBD1. Unmatched junction bases numbered 5, after V lost 6 bases and J lost 7 bases. Per the germline V gene, CDR1 is ENHRY and CDR2 is SYGVKD. This CDR3 is 12 amino acids long. The CDR3 coding sequence is TGTGCCATCAGAGAACAGGGGATTGGCTACACCTTC. This codes for CAIREQGIGYTF.

This rearrangement joins TRBV5-5 to TRBJ2-1; tentatively, D is TRBD2 (6 bases). The CDR3 extends over 17 amino acids. V lost 4 bases, J lost 0 bases, and 17 bases lay in between. Germline CDR1 and CDR2: SGHKS and YYEKEE (reference sequence). CDR3 nucleotides: TGTGCCAGCAGCCGGTACGCCGGGACTCCCTCCTACAATGAGCAGTTCTTC. Translation gives CASSRYAGTPSYNEQFF. Drawing the rest from reference TRBV5-5 and TRBJ2-1, the complete variable domain is DAGVTQSPTHLIKTRGQQVTLRCSPISGHKSVSWYQQVLGQGPQFIFQYYEKEERGRGNFPDRFSARQFPNYSSELNVNALLLGDSALYLCASSRYAGTPSYNEQFFGPGTRLTVL.

This clonotype was counted a few times. This rearrangement joins TRBV11-2 to TRBJ2-5; D is perhaps TRBD2 (6 bases). CDR1 is SGHAT, CDR2 FQNNGV, per germline. V lost 0 bases to trimming and J lost 5 bases, with 16 bases between them. The CDR3 contains 16 residues. CDR3 residues: CASSLESRRARETQYF. In DNA form, the CDR3 reads TGTGCCAGCAGCTTAGAGTCGCGGAGGGCCCGGGAGACCCAGTACTTC.

This clonotype appeared once. The chain has TRBV24-1 and TRBJ2-1; the D is unclear. Germline V gene data show CDR1 as KGHDR and CDR2 as SFDVKD. V shed 5 bases and J shed 10 bases, with 11 bases lying between them. The CDR3 is 12 amino acids. CDR3 sequence reads: CATSVLGFEQFF. DNA of the CDR3: TGTGCCACCAGTGTACTGGGGTTCGAGCAGTTCTTC.

The chain recombines TRBV5-1 with TRBJ1-2, with 9 bases aligning to TRBD1. The germline V gene has CDR1 SGHRS and CDR2 YFSETQ. With 7 bases clipped from V and 3 bases from J, the junction kept 10 bases outside the gene matches. The CDR3 has 15 amino acids. In DNA, the CDR3 is TGCGCCAGCGGCTCCGGGACAGGGAAAGACTATGGCTACACCTTC. Its protein product is CASGSGTGKDYGYTF.

This clonotype was observed a single time. V and J are TRBV4-2 and TRBJ2-6, with unresolved D. V lost 0 bases to trimming and J lost 2 bases, with 8 bases between them. The CDR3 is 16 residues long. CDR1 is LGHNA and CDR2 is YNFKEQ in the germline V gene. CDR3 amino acids: CASSQDGTTGANVLTF. The CDR3 DNA sequence: TGTGCCAGCAGCCAAGATGGAACTACTGGGGCCAACGTCCTGACTTTC.

The gene calls are TRBV19 and TRBJ2-6; D not resolved. This CDR3 has 18 residues. CDR1 and CDR2 (germline): LNHDA, SQIVND (reference sequence). With 3 bases removed from V and 0 bases from J, the gap between germline ends came to 15 bases. CDR3 DNA: TGTGCCAGTAGTATGTACACCCGGGTTACCTCTGGGGCCAACGTCCTGACTTTC. Amino acid sequence: CASSMYTRVTSGANVLTF.

This clonotype has more than one count but fewer than ten. CDR3 protein: CSASLSSGGMNEQFF. In DNA, the CDR3 is TGCAGTGCCAGTCTTTCTAGCGGGGGTATGAATGAGCAGTTCTTC. The rearrangement joins TRBV20-1 to TRBJ2-1; 10 nucleotides match TRBD2. The CDR3 consists of 15 residues. Germline V gene lookup returns CDR1 DFQATT and CDR2 SNEGSKA (reference sequence). V lost 6 bases, J lost 7 bases, and 12 bases stayed unmatched.

This chain links TRBV24-1 with TRBJ1-5; D is undetermined. This CDR3 has 14 residues. Germline values: CDR1 KGHDR, CDR2 SFDVKD. The ends were cut back, 7 bases at V and 2 bases at J, with 11 bases in the middle. The chain's CDR3 is CATSDRAGNQPQHF. The CDR3 region has the DNA TGTGCCACCAGCGATAGGGCAGGCAATCAGCCCCAGCATTTT.

This clonotype was counted once. The CDR3 DNA is TGTGCCAGCAGTTCCGACCTGGGTGGTGGAGAGACCCAGTACTTC. Translation: CASSSDLGGGETQYF. The chain is built from TRBV27 and TRBJ2-5; D ambiguous. V gave up 4 bases and J gave up 4 bases, with 16 bases separating them. CDR3 length equals 15 residues. The germline V gene encodes CDR1 MNHEY and CDR2 SMNVEV (reference sequence).

This chain uses TRBV5-1 with TRBJ2-3, with TRBD1 matching over 7 bases. In germline, CDR1 is SGHRS, CDR2 YFSETQ. The CDR3 has 14 amino acids. With V trimmed by 4 bases and J by 3 bases, 5 bases remained unmatched. The CDR3 loop reads CASSKGGETDTQYF. The CDR3 nucleotides read TGCGCCAGCAGCAAAGGGGGCGAGACAGATACGCAGTATTTT.

The chain is built from TRBV24-1 and TRBJ2-1; D unclear. This CDR3 region has 19 residues. Trimming removed 6 bases at V and 15 bases at J, with 38 bases between. Germline CDR1 KGHDR, CDR2 SFDVKD. The CDR3 DNA sequence: TGTGCCACCAGTCCCAACCCCGGTACCAATCACCCCTTGGTGGGTAGTTTGTTCTTC. Translated, it gives CATSPNPGTNHPLVGSLFF.

This clonotype was picked up many times. CDR3 amino acids: CASSADGLEKQYF. The CDR3 DNA reads TGTGCCAGCAGCGCGGACGGCCTGGAGAAGCAGTACTTC. The chain uses TRBV9 and TRBJ2-7; D uncertain. Trimming removed 3 bases from V and 8 bases from J, with 15 bases in between. The CDR3 length is 13 residues. Germline-derived CDR1 and CDR2 are SGDLS and YYNGEE.

In its sample, this clonotype was seen a few times. This chain joins TRBV3-1 and TRBJ2-1; tentatively, D is TRBD1 or TRBD2 (5 bases each). The CDR3 runs to 14 residues. V shed 2 bases and J shed 12 bases, with 17 bases lying between them. The germline V gene encodes CDR1 LGHDT and CDR2 YNNKEL (reference sequence). This CDR3 is CASSQPPGPLLQFF. The CDR3 nucleotides are TGTGCCAGCAGCCAACCCCCGGGGCCTCTTTTGCAGTTCTTC.

The chain employs TRBV20-1 and TRBJ1-5, with 7 bases that match TRBD1. The CDR3 has 16 amino acids. Germline trimming cut 2 bases from V and 3 bases from J; bases unmatched to any gene: 10. Per germline, CDR1 DFQATT and CDR2 SNEGSKA (reference sequence). The CDR3 loop reads CSARPPTGTYNQPQHF. CDR3 coding DNA: TGCAGTGCTAGACCCCCGACAGGGACCTACAATCAGCCCCAGCATTTT.

The rearrangement joins TRBV7-9 to TRBJ2-6; unclear D gene. Germline CDR1 and CDR2: SEHNR and FQNEAQ (reference sequence). V lost 5 bases, J lost 0 bases, and 11 bases lay in between. CDR3 length: 16 residues. CDR3 loop: CASSPAFGSGANVLTF. CDR3 DNA: TGTGCCAGCAGCCCAGCGTTTGGCTCTGGGGCCAACGTCCTGACTTTC.

The gene calls are TRBV15 and TRBJ2-7; 9 positions match TRBD1. Per germline, CDR1 LNHNV and CDR2 YYDKDF (reference sequence). After removal of 0 bases from V and 0 bases from J, the junction contained 3 bases not matched to a gene. This CDR3 has 16 amino acids. The CDR3 DNA reads as TGTGCCACCAGCAGAGATGGGACAGGGAGCTCCTACGAGCAGTACTTC. This gives the protein CATSRDGTGSSYEQYF.

V usage is TRBV12-3 or TRBV12-4 and J usage is TRBJ1-2; D is perhaps TRBD1 (6 bases). The ends were cut back, 5 bases at V and 8 bases at J, with 21 bases in the middle. This CDR3 spans 15 amino acids. The CDR3 coding sequence is TGTGCCAGCAGTGTATGGCCCGGGGGCCAGGGCGGCTACACCTTC. Amino acid sequence: CASSVWPGGQGGYTF.

The chain joins TRBV29-1 to TRBJ2-1; 14 bases line up with TRBD2. This CDR3 has 16 amino acids. CDR1 is SQVTM and CDR2 is ANQGSEA in the germline V gene. After removal of 7 bases from V and 4 bases from J, the junction contained 9 bases not matched to a gene. The CDR3 DNA sequence: TGCAGCGCAGATGGACTAGCGGGGGGAAATTACAATGAGCAGTTCTTC. It yields the protein CSADGLAGGNYNEQFF.

V gene TRBV5-1 combines with J gene TRBJ2-3; tentatively, D is TRBD2 (6 bases). V shed 3 bases and J shed 5 bases, with 13 bases lying between them. The CDR3 has 14 amino acids. Germline V lookup: CDR1 SGHRS, CDR2 YFSETQ. In nucleotides, the CDR3 is TGCGCCAGCAGCTGGGGGGAATATGGAGATACGCAGTATTTT. Amino acids: CASSWGEYGDTQYF.

The V and J genes are TRBV20-1 and TRBJ1-5; 7 nucleotides agree with TRBD1. Unmatched junction bases numbered 14, after V lost 3 bases and J lost 3 bases. The CDR3 totals 17 residues. Germline values: CDR1 DFQATT, CDR2 SNEGSKA (reference sequence). This chain's CDR3 is CSARRWAQGYNNQPQHF. CDR3 nucleotides: TGCAGTGCTAGGAGATGGGCACAGGGGTACAACAATCAGCCCCAGCATTTT.

As to this clonotype: The junction departs from the called germline gene at one end, perhaps through a read error. The chain is built from TRBV4-1 and TRBJ1-2; D might be TRBD1 (6 bases). The CDR3 has 13 residues. CDR1 is MGHRA, CDR2 YSYEKL, per germline. The CDR3 region is CASSLRTDYGYIF. DNA of the CDR3: TGCGCCAGCAGCCTGAGGACAGACTATGGCTACATCTTC.

This clonotype was detected only a few times. The chain links TRBV5-6 to TRBJ2-7; D unresolved. The CDR3 runs 12 residues. Per germline, CDR1 SGHDT and CDR2 YYEEEE. Trimming took 0 bases from V and 6 from J, leaving 7 bases between them. The CDR3 DNA follows: TGTGCCAGCAGCTTGGGTATGGGCGAGCAGTACTTC. This translates into CASSLGMGEQYF.

This clonotype was detected ten times or more. DNA for the CDR3: TGTGCCAGCCGCCTTGCAGGCAGGGGAAAAGAGACCCAGTACTTC. Protein: CASRLAGRGKETQYF. The genes are TRBV6-1 and TRBJ2-5, with D perhaps matching TRBD1 (6 bases). In germline, CDR1 is MNHNS, CDR2 SASEGT. Trimming took 8 bases from V and 3 from J, leaving 19 bases between them. This CDR3 comprises 15 residues.

The chain is built from TRBV5-1 and TRBJ1-1, with D perhaps matching TRBD1 (6 bases). Trimming removed 0 bases at V and 3 bases at J, with 9 bases between. Germline CDR1 SGHRS, CDR2 YFSETQ. The CDR3 is made up of 14 amino acids. For the CDR3, the DNA is TGCGCCAGCAGCTTGGACAGGGTGGACACTGAAGCTTTCTTT. Amino acids: CASSLDRVDTEAFF.

The chain links TRBV6-5 to TRBJ2-3, with D perhaps assigned TRBD1 or TRBD2 (5 bases each). Trimming removed 2 bases at V and 10 bases at J, with 16 bases between. The CDR3 totals 14 residues. Germline V gene data show CDR1 as MNHEY and CDR2 as SVGAGI. CDR3 residues: CASSYGAQGVAQYF. The DNA of the CDR3 is TGTGCCAGCAGTTACGGGGCTCAGGGAGTCGCGCAGTATTTT.